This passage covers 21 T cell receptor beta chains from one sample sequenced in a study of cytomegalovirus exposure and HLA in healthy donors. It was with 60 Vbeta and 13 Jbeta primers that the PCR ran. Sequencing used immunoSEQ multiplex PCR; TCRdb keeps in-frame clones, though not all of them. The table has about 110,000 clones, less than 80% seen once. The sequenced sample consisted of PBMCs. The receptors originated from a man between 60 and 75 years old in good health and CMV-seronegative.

The CDR3 DNA reads as TGTGCCAGCAGCCCGAGGACAGGGGGGGACACTGAAGCTTTCTTT. Encoded protein: CASSPRTGGDTEAFF. The rearrangement links TRBV7-2 to TRBJ1-1; 10 nucleotides align to TRBD1. Trimming removed 5 bases from V and 3 bases from J; junction bases left unmatched: 6. This CDR3 region has 15 residues. Germline V gene lookup returns CDR1 SGHTA and CDR2 FQGNSA.

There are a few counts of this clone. For the CDR3, the DNA is TGTGCCATCAAGAGGGGTAGCGGAGCCACCTACGAGCAGTACTTC. Its translation: CAIKRGSGATYEQYF. This chain connects TRBV10-3 to TRBJ2-7; D might be TRBD2 (6 bases). In germline, CDR1 is ENHRY, CDR2 SYGVKD. Trimming took off 7 bases at V and 2 bases at J, with 18 bases between the two ends. The CDR3 is made up of 15 amino acids.

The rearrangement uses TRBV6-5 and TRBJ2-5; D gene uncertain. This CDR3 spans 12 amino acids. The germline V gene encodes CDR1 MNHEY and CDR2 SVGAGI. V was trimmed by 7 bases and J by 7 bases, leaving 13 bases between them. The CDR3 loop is CASTSPPGTQYF. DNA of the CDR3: TGTGCCAGCACTAGTCCTCCCGGGACCCAGTACTTC.

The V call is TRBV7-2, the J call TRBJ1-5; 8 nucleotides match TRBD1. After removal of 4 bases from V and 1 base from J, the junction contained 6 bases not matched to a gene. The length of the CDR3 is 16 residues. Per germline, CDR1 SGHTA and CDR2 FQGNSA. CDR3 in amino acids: CASSSRTGRSNQPQHF. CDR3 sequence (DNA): TGTGCCAGCAGCTCGCGGACAGGGCGAAGCAATCAGCCCCAGCATTTT.

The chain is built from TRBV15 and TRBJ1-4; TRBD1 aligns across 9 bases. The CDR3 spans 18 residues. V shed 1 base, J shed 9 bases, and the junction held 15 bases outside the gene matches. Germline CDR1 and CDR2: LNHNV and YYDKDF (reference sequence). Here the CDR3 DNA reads TGTGCCACCAGCAGAGCGCCCACCTCCGGGACAGGGCTAAAAAAACTGTTTTTT. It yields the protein CATSRAPTSGTGLKKLFF.

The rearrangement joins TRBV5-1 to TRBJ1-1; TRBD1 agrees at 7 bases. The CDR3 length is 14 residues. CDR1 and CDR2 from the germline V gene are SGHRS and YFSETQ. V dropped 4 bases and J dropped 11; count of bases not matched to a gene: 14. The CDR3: CASSRNREGAGAFF. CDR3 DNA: TGCGCCAGCAGCCGAAACCGGGAGGGGGCGGGTGCTTTCTTT.

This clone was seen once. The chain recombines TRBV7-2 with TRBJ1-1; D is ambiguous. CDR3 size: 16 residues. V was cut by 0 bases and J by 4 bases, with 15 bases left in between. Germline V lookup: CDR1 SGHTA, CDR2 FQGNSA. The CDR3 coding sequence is TGTGCCAGCAGCTTAGCTGGGCAGGCCGGCCGCACTGAAGCTTTCTTT. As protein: CASSLAGQAGRTEAFF.

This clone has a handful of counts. CDR3: CAWTPHPDLNYGYTF. CDR3 nucleotide sequence: TGTGCCTGGACCCCCCATCCAGATTTAAACTATGGCTACACCTTC. The chain is built from TRBV30 and TRBJ1-2, with D unclear. Germline V gives CDR1 GTSNPN, CDR2 SVGIG (reference sequence). V was clipped by 4 bases and J by 2 bases, with 17 bases between them. This CDR3 has 15 residues.

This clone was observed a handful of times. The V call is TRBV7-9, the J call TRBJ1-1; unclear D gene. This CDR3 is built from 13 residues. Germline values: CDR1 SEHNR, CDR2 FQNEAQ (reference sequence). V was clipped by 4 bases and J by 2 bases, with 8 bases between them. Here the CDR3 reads CASSSPGNTEAFF. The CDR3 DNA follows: TGTGCCAGCAGCTCCCCGGGAAACACTGAAGCTTTCTTT.

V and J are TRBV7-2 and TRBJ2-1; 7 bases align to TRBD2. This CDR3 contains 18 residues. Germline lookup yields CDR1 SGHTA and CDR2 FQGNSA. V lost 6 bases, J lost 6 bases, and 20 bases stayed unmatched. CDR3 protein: CASRAGGGETYDGNEQFF. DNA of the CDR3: TGTGCCAGCAGAGCTGGGGGGGGAGAAACCTATGACGGCAATGAGCAGTTCTTC.

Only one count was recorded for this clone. The CDR3 region is CASSLVQLAETQYF. The CDR3 DNA sequence: TGTGCCAGCAGCTTAGTACAGTTAGCGGAGACCCAGTACTTC. The J gene is TRBJ2-5, the V gene TRBV7-2; perhaps TRBD2 as D (5 bases). Trimming took off 1 base at V and 5 bases at J, with 11 bases between the two ends. Germline V CDR1 and CDR2: SGHTA, FQGNSA. The CDR3 sequence is 14 residues long.

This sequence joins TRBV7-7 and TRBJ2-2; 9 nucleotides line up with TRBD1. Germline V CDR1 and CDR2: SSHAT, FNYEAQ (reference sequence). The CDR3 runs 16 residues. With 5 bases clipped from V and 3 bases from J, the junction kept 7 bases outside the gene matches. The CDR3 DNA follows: TGTGCCAGCAGCACTGGGACAGGGATAGACACCGGGGAGCTGTTTTTT. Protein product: CASSTGTGIDTGELFF.

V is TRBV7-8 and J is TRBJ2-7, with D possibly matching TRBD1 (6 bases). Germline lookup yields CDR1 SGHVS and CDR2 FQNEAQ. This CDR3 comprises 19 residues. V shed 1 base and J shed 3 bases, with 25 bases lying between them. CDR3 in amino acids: CASSLDSGRGSNLGYEQYF. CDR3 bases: TGTGCCAGCAGCTTAGATTCCGGCAGGGGATCAAATTTGGGCTACGAGCAGTACTTC.

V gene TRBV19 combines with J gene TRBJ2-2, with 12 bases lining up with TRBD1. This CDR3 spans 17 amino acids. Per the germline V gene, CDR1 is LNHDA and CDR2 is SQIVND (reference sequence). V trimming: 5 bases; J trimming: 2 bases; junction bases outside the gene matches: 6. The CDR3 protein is CASSPGTGGVNTGELFF. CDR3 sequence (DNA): TGTGCCAGTAGTCCCGGGACAGGGGGCGTAAACACCGGGGAGCTGTTTTTT. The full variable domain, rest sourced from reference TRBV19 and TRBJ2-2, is DGGITQSPKYLFRKEGQNVTLSCEQNLNHDAMYWYRQDPGQGLRLIYYSQIVNDFQKGDIAEGYSVSREKKESFPLTVTSAQKNPTAFYLCASSPGTGGVNTGELFFGEGSRLTVL.

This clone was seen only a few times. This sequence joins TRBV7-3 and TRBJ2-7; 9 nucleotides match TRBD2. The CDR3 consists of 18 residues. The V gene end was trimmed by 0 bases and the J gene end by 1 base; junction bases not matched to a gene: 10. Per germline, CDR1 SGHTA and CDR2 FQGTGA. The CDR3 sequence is CASSLTDAGGRFSYEQYV. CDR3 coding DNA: TGTGCCAGCAGCTTAACGGACGCGGGGGGGAGATTTTCCTACGAGCAGTACGTC.

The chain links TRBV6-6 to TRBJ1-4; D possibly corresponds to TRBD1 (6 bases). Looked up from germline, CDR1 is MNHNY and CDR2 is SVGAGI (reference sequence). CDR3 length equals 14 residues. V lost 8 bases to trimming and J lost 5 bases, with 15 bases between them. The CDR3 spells CASARQGSNEKLFF. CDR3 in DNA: TGTGCCAGCGCCCGTCAGGGGTCGAATGAAAAACTGTTTTTT.

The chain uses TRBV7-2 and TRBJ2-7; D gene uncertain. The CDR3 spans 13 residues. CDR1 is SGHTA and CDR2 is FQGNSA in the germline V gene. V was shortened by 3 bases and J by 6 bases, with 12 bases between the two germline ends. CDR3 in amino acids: CASSLQGEGEQYF. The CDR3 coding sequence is TGTGCCAGCAGCTTGCAAGGAGAAGGCGAGCAGTACTTC. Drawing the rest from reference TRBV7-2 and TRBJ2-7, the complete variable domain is GAGVSQSPSNKVTEKGKDVELRCDPISGHTALYWYRQSLGQGLEFLIYFQGNSAPDKSGLPSDRFSAERTGGSVSTLTIQRTQQEDSAVYLCASSLQGEGEQYFGPGTRLTVT.

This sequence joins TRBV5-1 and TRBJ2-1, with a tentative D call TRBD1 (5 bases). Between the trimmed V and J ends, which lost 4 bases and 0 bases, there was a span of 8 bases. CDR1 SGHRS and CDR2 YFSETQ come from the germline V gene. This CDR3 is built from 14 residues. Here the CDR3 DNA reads TGCGCCAGCAGCCCGGACACCTCCTACAATGAGCAGTTCTTC. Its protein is CASSPDTSYNEQFF.

The DNA of the CDR3 is TGTGCCAGCAGCCCCTTTGGGACAGGACAAGGAAACACCATATATTTT. This translates into CASSPFGTGQGNTIYF. V usage is TRBV27 and J usage is TRBJ1-3; 8 bases map to TRBD1. V lost 6 bases and J lost 4; bases outside the gene matches: 11. The V gene's germline CDR1 is MNHEY and CDR2 SMNVEV (reference sequence). The CDR3 is 16 amino acids.

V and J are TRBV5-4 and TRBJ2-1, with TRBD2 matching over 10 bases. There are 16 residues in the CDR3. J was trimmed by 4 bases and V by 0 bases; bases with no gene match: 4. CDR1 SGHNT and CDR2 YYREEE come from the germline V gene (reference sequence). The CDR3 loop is CASSLGGLAIYNEQFF. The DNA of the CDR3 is TGTGCCAGCAGCTTGGGGGGACTAGCGATATACAATGAGCAGTTCTTC.

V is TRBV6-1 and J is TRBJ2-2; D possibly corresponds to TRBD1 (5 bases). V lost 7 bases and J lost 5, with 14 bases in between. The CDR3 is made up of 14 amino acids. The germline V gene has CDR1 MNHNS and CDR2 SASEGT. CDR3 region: CASTWGSLTGELFF. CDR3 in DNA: TGTGCCAGCACCTGGGGCAGTTTGACCGGGGAGCTGTTTTTT.